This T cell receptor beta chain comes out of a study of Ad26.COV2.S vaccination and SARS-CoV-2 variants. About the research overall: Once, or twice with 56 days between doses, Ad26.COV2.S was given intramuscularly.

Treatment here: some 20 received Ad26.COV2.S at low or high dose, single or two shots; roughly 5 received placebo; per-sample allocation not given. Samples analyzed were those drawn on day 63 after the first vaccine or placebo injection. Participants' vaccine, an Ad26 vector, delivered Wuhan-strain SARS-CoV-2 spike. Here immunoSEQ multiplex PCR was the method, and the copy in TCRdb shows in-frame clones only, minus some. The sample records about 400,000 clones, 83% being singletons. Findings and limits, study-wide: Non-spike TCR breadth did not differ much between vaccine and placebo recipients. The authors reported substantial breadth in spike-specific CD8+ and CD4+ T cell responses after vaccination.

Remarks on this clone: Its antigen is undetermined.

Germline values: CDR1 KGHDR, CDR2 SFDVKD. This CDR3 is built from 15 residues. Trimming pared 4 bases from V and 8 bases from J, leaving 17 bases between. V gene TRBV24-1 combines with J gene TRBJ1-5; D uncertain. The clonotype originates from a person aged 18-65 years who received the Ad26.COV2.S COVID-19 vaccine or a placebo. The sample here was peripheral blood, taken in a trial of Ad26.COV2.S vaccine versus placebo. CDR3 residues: CATSDSRLNWEPQHF. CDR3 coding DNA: TGTGCCACCAGTGACTCCAGACTGAATTGGGAGCCCCAGCATTTT.